A selection of T cell receptor beta chains follows, all from one sample in a study of CD8 T cells in Susac syndrome. TCRdb re-called the immunoSEQ multiplex PCR reads with MiXCR, one entry per CDR3 protein. Of about 300,000 distinct CDR3 sequences listed, 92% are singletons. The sample was CD4+ T cells from PBMCs. The origin of the receptors is a human donor with multiple sclerosis. Both conserved end residues are part of each CDR3. Each record gives: clone size, J gene, V gene, D gene, CDR3 DNA, CDR3 protein. The D gene is left open where the match is weak. The size of a clone is reported for some rows only, either as once, few or many, or as a class for expanded clones.

size: NA; J: TRBJ1-6; V: TRBV20-1; D: TRBD1; DNA: TGCAGTGCCCCAAGCCGGGACAGCGTAAATTCACCCCTCCACTTT; CDR3: CSAPSRDSVNSPLHF
size: NA; J: TRBJ2-7; V: TRBV20-1; D: NA; DNA: TGCAGTGCTCAGATAGGTGCTGACGAGCAGTACTTC; CDR3: CSAQIGADEQYF
size: NA; J: TRBJ2-4; V: TRBV6-6; D: NA; DNA: TGTGCCAGCAGGAACAGGGAACTAGCCAAAAACATTCAGTACTTC; CDR3: CASRNRELAKNIQYF
size: NA; J: TRBJ1-2; V: TRBV6-5; D: NA; DNA: TGTGCCAGCAGTTACGGCCCCACAGGCACCTACGGCTACACCTTC; CDR3: CASSYGPTGTYGYTF
size: once; J: TRBJ1-4; V: TRBV6-5; D: TRBD1; DNA: TGTGCCAGCAGGGGGGGGACAGGGATCGGTGAAAAACTGTTTTTT; CDR3: CASRGGTGIGEKLFF
size: NA; J: TRBJ1-2; V: TRBV30; D: NA; DNA: TGTGCCTGGACGTCAGGTGGAGACTATGGCTACACCTTC; CDR3: CAWTSGGDYGYTF
size: NA; J: TRBJ2-2; V: TRBV14; D: TRBD2; DNA: TGTGCCAGCAGGGCGACTAGCGTCAACACCGGGGAGCTGTTTTTT; CDR3: CASRATSVNTGELFF
size: few; J: TRBJ1-2; V: TRBV2; D: TRBD1; DNA: TGTGCCAGCAGTGGGACAGGCGGAGGCTATGGCTACACCTTC; CDR3: CASSGTGGGYGYTF
size: NA; J: TRBJ2-1; V: TRBV25-1; D: NA; DNA: TGTGCCAGCAGTTCCTACGTGACATCCAAGGGCCGGTCCTACAATGAGCAGTTCTTC; CDR3: CASSSYVTSKGRSYNEQFF
size: NA; J: TRBJ1-1; V: TRBV23-1; D: TRBD1; DNA: TGCGCCAGCAGTCAATCGTGGAAACAGGGGGACGGTACTGAAGCTTTCTTT; CDR3: CASSQSWKQGDGTEAFF
size: NA; J: TRBJ2-7; V: TRBV12-3/TRBV12-4; D: NA; DNA: TGTGCCAGCAGTTTTGGGCCCGAGTACGAGCAGTACTTC; CDR3: CASSFGPEYEQYF
size: NA; J: TRBJ2-1; V: TRBV4-1; D: TRBD1; DNA: TGCGCCAGCAGCCGCAGGATTGACAGGGGCTACAATGAGCAGTTCTTC; CDR3: CASSRRIDRGYNEQFF
size: few; J: TRBJ2-3; V: TRBV12-3/TRBV12-4; D: TRBD1; DNA: TGTGCCAGCGGAACCGGGACAGGGGACGATACGCAGTATTTT; CDR3: CASGTGTGDDTQYF
size: NA; J: TRBJ2-7; V: TRBV3-1; D: NA; DNA: TGTGCCAGCAGCCAAGGTGACGGATCCCCCGCCTCCTACGAGCAGTACTTC; CDR3: CASSQGDGSPASYEQYF
size: NA; J: TRBJ1-2; V: TRBV5-6; D: NA; DNA: TGTGCCAGCAGCTTGATGGGCAGGGAAGACTATGGCTACACCTTC; CDR3: CASSLMGREDYGYTF
size: NA; J: TRBJ2-3; V: TRBV4-2; D: TRBD2; DNA: TGTGCCAGCAGCCAAGAGACGGGGACTAGGCAGTATTTT; CDR3: CASSQETGTRQYF
size: NA; J: TRBJ2-1; V: TRBV3-1; D: TRBD2; DNA: TGTGCCAGCAGCCAGGTACTAGCGCATGAGCAGTTCTTC; CDR3: CASSQVLAHEQFF
size: NA; J: TRBJ1-6; V: TRBV2; D: NA; DNA: TGTGCCAGCAGTGAAGCGGAGTGGGGGGTGGGATCACCCCTCCACTTT; CDR3: CASSEAEWGVGSPLHF
size: NA; J: TRBJ1-4; V: TRBV30; D: NA; DNA: TGTGCCTGGAGGCCCAAGAGGGGGGTGGAAAAACTGTTTTTT; CDR3: CAWRPKRGVEKLFF
size: NA; J: TRBJ1-2; V: TRBV9; D: NA; DNA: TGTGCCAGCAGCGTAGTGGTAGGGTTCGGTGGCTACACCTTC; CDR3: CASSVVVGFGGYTF
size: NA; J: TRBJ2-1; V: TRBV4-3; D: TRBD1; DNA: TGCGCCAGCAGCTTTCGGGACAGGGGAGATGAGCAGTTCTTC; CDR3: CASSFRDRGDEQFF
size: NA; J: TRBJ2-5; V: TRBV12-3/TRBV12-4; D: TRBD1; DNA: TGTGCCAGCCGACAGGGCGAGTTCCAAGAGACCCAGTACTTC; CDR3: CASRQGEFQETQYF
size: once; J: TRBJ1-1; V: TRBV12-3/TRBV12-4; D: NA; DNA: TGTGCCAGCATCCCGGACAGACAATACACTGAAGCTTTCTTT; CDR3: CASIPDRQYTEAFF
size: NA; J: TRBJ2-2; V: TRBV2; D: NA; DNA: TGTGCCAGCGGGCTGGGGGAGCTGTTTTTT; CDR3: CASGLGELFF
size: NA; J: TRBJ2-1; V: TRBV14; D: NA; DNA: TGTGCCAGCAGCCCAACGACAGTAAATGAGCAGTTCTTC; CDR3: CASSPTTVNEQFF
size: few; J: TRBJ1-1; V: TRBV30; D: TRBD1; DNA: TGTGCCTGGAGTCCGGACAGGATGGGAGAAGCTTTCTTT; CDR3: CAWSPDRMGEAFF
size: NA; J: TRBJ1-4; V: TRBV4-3; D: NA; DNA: TGCGCCAGCAGCCAAGACCCCCGAGGAGAAAAACTGTTTTTT; CDR3: CASSQDPRGEKLFF
size: NA; J: TRBJ2-4; V: TRBV5-4; D: TRBD1; DNA: TGTGCCAGCAGCTCCGGGACAGGGGCGGGGGCCAAAAACATTCAGTACTTC; CDR3: CASSSGTGAGAKNIQYF
size: NA; J: TRBJ1-2; V: TRBV6-5; D: NA; DNA: TGTGCCAGCCACCCTAACCCAGACCTCCATGGCTACACCTTC; CDR3: CASHPNPDLHGYTF
size: NA; J: TRBJ2-7; V: TRBV3-1; D: NA; DNA: TGTGCCAGCAGCCGTATGGCCGCTCCCTACGAGCAGTACTTC; CDR3: CASSRMAAPYEQYF
size: once; J: TRBJ1-2; V: TRBV15; D: TRBD1; DNA: TGTGCCACCAGCAGATCCCCGGGACAGAGCTATGGCTACACCTTC; CDR3: CATSRSPGQSYGYTF
size: NA; J: TRBJ1-5; V: TRBV27; D: NA; DNA: TGTGCCAGCAGTTTAGGGGCTGTCCAGCCCCAGCATTTT; CDR3: CASSLGAVQPQHF
size: once; J: TRBJ1-4; V: TRBV5-1; D: TRBD1; DNA: TGCGCCAGCAGCTTGGGGACAGGGGTGGATGAAAAACTGTTTTTT; CDR3: CASSLGTGVDEKLFF
size: once; J: TRBJ2-3; V: TRBV5-1; D: TRBD2; DNA: TGCGCCAGCAGCTTTCGGCGGAGACTAGCGGGAGAAGATACGCAGTATTTT; CDR3: CASSFRRRLAGEDTQYF
size: NA; J: TRBJ2-5; V: TRBV3-1; D: TRBD1; DNA: TGTGCCAGCAGCCAAAGGGACAGGCTCTTCCAAGAGACCCAGTACTTC; CDR3: CASSQRDRLFQETQYF
size: few; J: TRBJ2-7; V: TRBV25-1; D: TRBD1; DNA: TGTGCCAGCAGTCGTAGGACAGGGGGCTCCTACGAGCAGTACTTC; CDR3: CASSRRTGGSYEQYF
size: few; J: TRBJ2-3; V: TRBV7-9; D: TRBD2; DNA: TGTGCCAGCAGCCCCGGACTAGCGGGGGCCTCCACAGATACGCAGTATTTT; CDR3: CASSPGLAGASTDTQYF